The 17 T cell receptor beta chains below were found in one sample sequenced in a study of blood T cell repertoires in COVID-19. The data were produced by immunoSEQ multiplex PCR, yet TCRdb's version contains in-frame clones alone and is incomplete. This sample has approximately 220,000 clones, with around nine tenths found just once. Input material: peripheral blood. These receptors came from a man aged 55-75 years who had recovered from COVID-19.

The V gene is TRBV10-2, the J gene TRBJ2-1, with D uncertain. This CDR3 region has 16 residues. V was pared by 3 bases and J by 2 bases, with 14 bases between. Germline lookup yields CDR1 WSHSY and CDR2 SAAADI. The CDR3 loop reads CASSDAALLTYNEQFF. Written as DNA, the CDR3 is TGCGCCAGCAGTGACGCCGCCCTATTAACCTACAATGAGCAGTTCTTC.

The CDR3 region is CASSDGLVAYNEQFF. DNA of the CDR3: TGTGCCAGCAGCGACGGACTAGTAGCCTACAATGAGCAGTTCTTC. The V gene is TRBV7-8, the J gene TRBJ2-1; TRBD2 agrees at 7 bases. Germline V gives CDR1 SGHVS, CDR2 FQNEAQ. The CDR3 has 15 residues. With V trimmed by 5 bases and J by 2 bases, 6 bases remained unmatched.

CDR3 nucleotides: TGTGCCAGCAGCTTTGGGGGGAGGCCCCACGAGCAGTACTTC. This translates into CASSFGGRPHEQYF. The rearrangement joins TRBV7-2 to TRBJ2-7, with TRBD2 as a possible D gene (6 bases). CDR3 size: 14 residues. Trimming cost V 3 bases and J 5 bases, with 14 bases left between them. In germline, CDR1 is SGHTA, CDR2 FQGNSA.

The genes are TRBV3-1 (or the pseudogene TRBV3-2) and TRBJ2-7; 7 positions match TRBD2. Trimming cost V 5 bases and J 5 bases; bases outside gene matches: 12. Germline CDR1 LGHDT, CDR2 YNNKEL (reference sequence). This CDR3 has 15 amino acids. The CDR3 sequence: CASSDVGGRRHEQYF. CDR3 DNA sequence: TGTGCCAGCAGCGACGTCGGGGGGAGGCGCCACGAGCAGTACTTC.

CDR3 nucleotides: TGTGCCAGCTCACAGGGACAGTTTAGCAATCAGCCCCAGCATTTT. Translating it yields CASSQGQFSNQPQHF. V is TRBV18 and J is TRBJ1-5, with 7 bases lining up with TRBD1. The V gene's germline CDR1 is KGHSH and CDR2 LQKENI. V lost 4 bases to trimming and J lost 0 bases; unmatched junction nucleotides: 3. CDR3 length equals 15 residues.

This CDR3 reads CASRGGTGGSGELFF. CDR3 DNA sequence: TGTGCCAGCAGGGGCGGGACAGGGGGCTCCGGGGAGCTGTTTTTT. This rearrangement joins TRBV9 to TRBJ2-2, with 12 bases fitting TRBD1. J gave up 6 bases and V 5 bases, and 5 bases lay outside the gene matches. This CDR3 region has 15 residues. CDR1 is SGDLS, CDR2 YYNGEE, per germline. The full variable domain, in which reference TRBV9 and TRBJ2-2 provide the parts outside the CDR3, is DSGVTQTPKHLITATGQRVTLRCSPRSGDLSVYWYQQSLDQGLQFLIQYYNGEERAKGNILERFSAQQFPDLHSELNLSSLELGDSALYFCASRGGTGGSGELFFGEGSRLTVL.

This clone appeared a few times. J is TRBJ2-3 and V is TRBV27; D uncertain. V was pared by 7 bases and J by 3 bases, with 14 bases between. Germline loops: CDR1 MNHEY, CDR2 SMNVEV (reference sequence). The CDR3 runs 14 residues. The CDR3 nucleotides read TGTGCCAGCACCCCATTGGGCTCGACAGATACGCAGTATTTT. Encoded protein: CASTPLGSTDTQYF.

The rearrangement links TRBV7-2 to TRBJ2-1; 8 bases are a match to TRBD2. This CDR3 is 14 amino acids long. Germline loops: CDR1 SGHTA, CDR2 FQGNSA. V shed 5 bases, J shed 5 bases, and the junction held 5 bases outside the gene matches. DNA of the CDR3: TGTGCCAGCAGCATCGGGACTAGGAACAATGAGCAGTTCTTC. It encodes CASSIGTRNNEQFF.

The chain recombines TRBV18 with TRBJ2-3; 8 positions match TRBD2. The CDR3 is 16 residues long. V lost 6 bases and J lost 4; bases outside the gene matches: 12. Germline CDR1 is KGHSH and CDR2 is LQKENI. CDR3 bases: TGTGCCAGCTCTCCGATAGCGGGATTAGGGGCAGATACGCAGTATTTT. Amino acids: CASSPIAGLGADTQYF.

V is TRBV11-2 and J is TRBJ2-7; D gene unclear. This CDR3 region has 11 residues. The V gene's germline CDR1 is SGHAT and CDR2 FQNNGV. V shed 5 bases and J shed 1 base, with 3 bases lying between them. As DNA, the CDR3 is TGTGCCAGCAGCCAGTCCTACGAGCAGTACTTC. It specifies CASSQSYEQYF.

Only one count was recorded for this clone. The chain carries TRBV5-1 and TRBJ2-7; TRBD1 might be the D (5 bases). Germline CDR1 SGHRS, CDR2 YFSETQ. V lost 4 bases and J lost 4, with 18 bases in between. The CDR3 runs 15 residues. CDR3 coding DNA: TGCGCCAGCAGCCCCCTAGGCAGGGTCGGTTACGAGCAGTACTTC. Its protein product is CASSPLGRVGYEQYF. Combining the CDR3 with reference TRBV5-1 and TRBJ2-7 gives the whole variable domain KAGVTQTPRYLIKTRGQQVTLSCSPISGHRSVSWYQQTPGQGLQFLFEYFSETQRNKGNFPGRFSGRQFSNSRSEMNVSTLELGDSALYLCASSPLGRVGYEQYFGPGTRLTVT.

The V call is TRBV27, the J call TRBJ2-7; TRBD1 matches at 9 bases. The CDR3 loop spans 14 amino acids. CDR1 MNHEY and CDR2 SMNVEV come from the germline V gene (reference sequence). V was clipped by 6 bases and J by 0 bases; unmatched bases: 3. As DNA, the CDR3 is TGTGCCAGCAGGACAGGGGGGACCTCCTACGAGCAGTACTTC. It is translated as CASRTGGTSYEQYF.

The CDR3 sequence is CASSQEGAGTQYF. Here the CDR3 DNA reads TGTGCCAGCAGCCAAGAGGGCGCCGGTACGCAGTATTTT. The gene calls are TRBV3-1 (or the pseudogene TRBV3-2) and TRBJ2-3; D is unclear. Germline V gene data show CDR1 as LGHDT and CDR2 as YNNKEL (reference sequence). Deletions cut 0 bases from V and 8 bases from J, with 9 bases between. The CDR3 loop spans 13 amino acids.

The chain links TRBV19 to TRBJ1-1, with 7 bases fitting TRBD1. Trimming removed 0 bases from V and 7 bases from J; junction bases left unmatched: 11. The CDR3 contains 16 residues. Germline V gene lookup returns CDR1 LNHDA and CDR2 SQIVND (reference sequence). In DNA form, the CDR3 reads TGTGCCAGTAGTATAGATCAAGGGCAGGGGGGACTTGAAGCTTTCTTT. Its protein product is CASSIDQGQGGLEAFF.

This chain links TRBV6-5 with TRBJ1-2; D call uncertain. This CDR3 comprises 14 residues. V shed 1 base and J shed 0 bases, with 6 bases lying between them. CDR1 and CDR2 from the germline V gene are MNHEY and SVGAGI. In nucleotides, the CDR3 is TGTGCCAGCAGTTACTTGGCAGCTAACTATGGCTACACCTTC. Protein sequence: CASSYLAANYGYTF.

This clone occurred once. CDR3 residues: CATSRADSGTDTQYF. CDR3 coding DNA: TGTGCCACCAGCAGAGCAGATAGCGGCACAGATACGCAGTATTTT. J is TRBJ2-3 and V is TRBV15, with D possibly TRBD2 on 5 matching bases. V was clipped by 1 base and J by 1 base, with 9 bases between them. Looked up from germline, CDR1 is LNHNV and CDR2 is YYDKDF (reference sequence). This CDR3 has 15 amino acids.

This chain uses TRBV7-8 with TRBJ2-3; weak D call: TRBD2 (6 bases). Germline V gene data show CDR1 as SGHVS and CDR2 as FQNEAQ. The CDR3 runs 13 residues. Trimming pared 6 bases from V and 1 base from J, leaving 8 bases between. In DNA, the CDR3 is TGTGCCAGCAGTTGGGGGGGCACAGATACGCAGTATTTT. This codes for CASSWGGTDTQYF.